Below, 18 T cell receptor beta chains from the same sample are listed, as sequenced in a study of blood T cell repertoires in COVID-19. TCRdb's copy holds only in-frame clones and misses some; the assay was immunoSEQ multiplex PCR. Of about 73,000 clones in the sample, over 80% were seen once. Specimen: peripheral blood. All receptors derive from a man at least 80 years old with active or convalescent COVID-19.

The chain has TRBV5-1 and TRBJ2-2; 10 bases are a match to TRBD2. The CDR3 is 16 residues long. With 1 base clipped from V and 3 bases from J, the junction kept 3 bases outside the gene matches. The germline gives CDR1 SGHRS, CDR2 YFSETQ. In DNA form, the CDR3 reads TGCGCCAGCAGCTTGTTGCTAGCGGGAGACACCGGGGAGCTGTTTTTT. Its protein product is CASSLLLAGDTGELFF.

The chain joins TRBV5-4 to TRBJ1-1, with D unresolved. Germline V gives CDR1 SGHNT, CDR2 YYREEE (reference sequence). Between the trimmed V and J ends, which lost 4 bases and 4 bases, there was a span of 17 bases. This CDR3 is 15 amino acids long. This chain's CDR3 is CASSPRRVSTTEAFF. The CDR3 DNA reads TGTGCCAGCAGCCCCCGGCGGGTCAGTACCACTGAAGCTTTCTTT.

The chain has TRBV3-1 (or the pseudogene TRBV3-2) and TRBJ1-3; 9 bases line up with TRBD1. From germline, CDR1 is LGHDT and CDR2 YNNKEL (reference sequence). V shed 4 bases and J 0 bases; nucleotides not matched to a gene: 4. The CDR3 runs 16 residues. CDR3 loop: CASSRGTGSSGNTIYF. CDR3 in DNA: TGTGCCAGCAGCCGGGGGACAGGGTCCTCTGGAAACACCATATATTTT.

This chain joins TRBV29-1 and TRBJ2-7; 11 bases are a match to TRBD2. Per germline, CDR1 SQVTM and CDR2 ANQGSEA. After removal of 7 bases from V and 3 bases from J, the junction contained 2 bases not matched to a gene. CDR3 size: 12 residues. The DNA for the CDR3 is TGCAGCGCCACTAGCGGGGGCTACGAGCAGTACTTC. This gives the protein CSATSGGYEQYF.

This sequence joins TRBV6-5 and TRBJ1-2; D remains ambiguous. This CDR3 comprises 15 residues. With 0 bases removed from V and 2 bases from J, the gap between germline ends came to 10 bases. Germline V gives CDR1 MNHEY, CDR2 SVGAGI. DNA of the CDR3: TGTGCCAGCAGTTACTCGGGAGCTATGAACTATGGCTACACCTTC. This sequence encodes CASSYSGAMNYGYTF.

This clone was recorded a few times. The CDR3 DNA is TGTGCCAGCAGCCCTACTACTAGCGCCAACACCGGGGAGCTGTTTTTT. It yields the protein CASSPTTSANTGELFF. The chain recombines TRBV11-2 with TRBJ2-2; 7 nucleotides align to TRBD2. J was trimmed by 2 bases and V by 5 bases; bases with no gene match: 8. The V gene's germline CDR1 is SGHAT and CDR2 FQNNGV. CDR3 length: 16 amino acids.

V usage is TRBV15 and J usage is TRBJ2-7, with D maybe TRBD1 (6 bases). Trimming took 0 bases from V and 2 from J, leaving 8 bases between them. Germline values: CDR1 LNHNV, CDR2 YYDKDF (reference sequence). The CDR3 length is 14 residues. The CDR3 bases are TGTGCCACCAGCAGAGAGAGGACAGCCTACGAGCAGTACTTC. This gives the protein CATSRERTAYEQYF.

J is TRBJ2-1 and V is TRBV7-8; 13 nucleotides agree with TRBD2. The CDR3 is 16 residues long. Germline CDR1 and CDR2: SGHVS and FQNEAQ. J was trimmed by 8 bases and V by 5 bases; bases with no gene match: 9. The DNA for the CDR3 is TGTGCCAGCAGCCATCGACTAGCGGGAGGAGGCGATGAGCAGTTCTTC. Residues: CASSHRLAGGGDEQFF.

This clone was observed a few times. The rearrangement joins TRBV6-5 to TRBJ1-1; TRBD1 matches 9 bases. This CDR3 contains 14 residues. The V gene's germline CDR1 is MNHEY and CDR2 SVGAGI. With V trimmed by 6 bases and J by 8 bases, 10 bases remained unmatched. DNA for the CDR3: TGTGCCAGCAGGCCGGGACAGGGCGGAAAAGAAGCTTTCTTT. This encodes CASRPGQGGKEAFF.

CDR3 nucleotides: TGTGCCAGCTCACCTCAGTACGAGCAGTACTTC. This gives the protein CASSPQYEQYF. This chain connects TRBV18 to TRBJ2-7, with D unclear. Looked up from germline, CDR1 is KGHSH and CDR2 is LQKENI. The V and J ends lost 3 bases and 4 bases respectively, with 4 bases between them. CDR3 length: 11 residues. Filled out from reference TRBV18 and TRBJ2-7, the complete variable domain reads NAGVMQNPRHLVRRRGQEARLRCSPMKGHSHVYWYRQLPEEGLKFMVYLQKENIIDESGMPKERFSAEFPKEGPSILRIQQVVRGDSAAYFCASSPQYEQYFGPGTRLTVT.

In nucleotides, the CDR3 is TGTGCCACCAGCAGAGCCTCCGGGGAGCAGTACTTC. Amino acids: CATSRASGEQYF. The rearrangement links TRBV15 to TRBJ2-7; unclear D gene. Germline lookup yields CDR1 LNHNV and CDR2 YYDKDF (reference sequence). This CDR3 comprises 12 residues. Trimming cost V 1 base and J 7 bases, with 8 bases left between them.

This clone was counted only a few times. DNA of the CDR3: TGTGCCAGCAGCTTACAGGGGGCGCATGGCTACACCTTC. Protein sequence: CASSLQGAHGYTF. The rearrangement uses TRBV5-4 and TRBJ1-2; 9 bases map to TRBD1. The CDR3 runs to 13 residues. Germline CDR1 reads SGHNT; CDR2 reads YYREEE (reference sequence). The V segment lost 2 bases and the J segment 6 bases; nucleotides outside the gene matches: 2.

The chain links TRBV30 to TRBJ2-7; TRBD2 might be the D (5 bases). The CDR3 covers 14 residues. In germline, CDR1 is GTSNPN, CDR2 SVGIG (reference sequence). Trimming removed 3 bases from V and 3 bases from J, with 15 bases in between. CDR3 DNA sequence: TGTGCCTGGAGCGATTCTCTTCGGGGCTACGAGCAGTACTTC. This codes for CAWSDSLRGYEQYF. Together with reference TRBV30 and TRBJ2-7, the CDR3 gives the full variable domain: SQTIHQWPATLVQPVGSPLSLECTVEGTSNPNLYWYRQAAGRGLQLLFYSVGIGQISSEVPQNLSASRPQDRQFILSSKKLLLSDSGFYLCAWSDSLRGYEQYFGPGTRLTVT.

This chain uses TRBV19 with TRBJ1-1; no definite D call. V was clipped by 7 bases and J by 0 bases, with 9 bases between them. The length of the CDR3 is 13 residues. Germline V gives CDR1 LNHDA, CDR2 SQIVND (reference sequence). The chain's CDR3 is CASNRDMNTEAFF. For the CDR3, the DNA is TGTGCCAGTAACCGAGATATGAACACTGAAGCTTTCTTT.

The CDR3 sequence is CASSYSGYSNQPQHF. CDR3 coding DNA: TGTGCCAGCAGCTACTCCGGTTATAGCAATCAGCCCCAGCATTTT. The rearrangement links TRBV5-8 to TRBJ1-5, with D unresolved. The CDR3 extends over 15 amino acids. V lost 3 bases, J lost 0 bases, and 10 bases lay in between. Germline assignment: CDR1 SGHTS and CDR2 YDEGEE.

V usage is TRBV5-6 and J usage is TRBJ2-2, with a possible D match to TRBD2 (5 bases). This CDR3 contains 15 residues. Germline CDR1 is SGHDT and CDR2 is YYEEEE. The V gene lost 1 base and the J gene lost 5 bases, with 12 bases spanning the gap. In DNA, the CDR3 is TGTGCCAGCAGCTTGCCGGTCACGGGAACCGGGGAGCTGTTTTTT. This sequence encodes CASSLPVTGTGELFF.

The chain is built from TRBV19 and TRBJ1-2, with TRBD1 matching 7 bases. J gave up 1 base and V 6 bases, and 11 bases lay outside the gene matches. Germline V gene sequence: CDR1 LNHDA, CDR2 SQIVND (reference sequence). The CDR3 sequence is 16 residues long. CDR3 sequence (DNA): TGTGCCAGTAGCGAAGGGGGGACAGTCAATAACTATGGCTACACCTTC. This codes for CASSEGGTVNNYGYTF.

The rearrangement links TRBV6-5 to TRBJ1-1; D not certain. Trimming stripped 3 bases from V and 5 bases from J, with 13 bases between. The CDR3 has 14 residues. CDR1 and CDR2 from the germline V gene are MNHEY and SVGAGI. The CDR3 DNA reads TGTGCCAGCAGTTATGGCAGTCAATCAACTGAAGCTTTCTTT. The encoded protein is CASSYGSQSTEAFF.